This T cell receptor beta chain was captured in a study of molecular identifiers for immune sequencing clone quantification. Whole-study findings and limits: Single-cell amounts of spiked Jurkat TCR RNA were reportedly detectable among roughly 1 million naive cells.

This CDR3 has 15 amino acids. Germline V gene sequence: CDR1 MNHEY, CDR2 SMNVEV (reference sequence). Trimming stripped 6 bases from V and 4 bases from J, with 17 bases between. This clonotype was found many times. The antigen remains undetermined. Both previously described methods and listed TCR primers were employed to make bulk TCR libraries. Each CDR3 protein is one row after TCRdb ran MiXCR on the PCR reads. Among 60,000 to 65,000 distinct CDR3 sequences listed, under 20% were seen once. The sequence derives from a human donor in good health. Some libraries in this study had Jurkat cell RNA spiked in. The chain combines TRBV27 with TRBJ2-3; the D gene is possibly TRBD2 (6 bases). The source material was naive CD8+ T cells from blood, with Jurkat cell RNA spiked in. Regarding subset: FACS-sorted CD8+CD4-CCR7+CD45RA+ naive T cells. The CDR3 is CASSLLPPGADTQYF. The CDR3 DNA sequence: TGTGCCAGCAGCCTCCTGCCTCCGGGGGCAGATACGCAGTATTTT.